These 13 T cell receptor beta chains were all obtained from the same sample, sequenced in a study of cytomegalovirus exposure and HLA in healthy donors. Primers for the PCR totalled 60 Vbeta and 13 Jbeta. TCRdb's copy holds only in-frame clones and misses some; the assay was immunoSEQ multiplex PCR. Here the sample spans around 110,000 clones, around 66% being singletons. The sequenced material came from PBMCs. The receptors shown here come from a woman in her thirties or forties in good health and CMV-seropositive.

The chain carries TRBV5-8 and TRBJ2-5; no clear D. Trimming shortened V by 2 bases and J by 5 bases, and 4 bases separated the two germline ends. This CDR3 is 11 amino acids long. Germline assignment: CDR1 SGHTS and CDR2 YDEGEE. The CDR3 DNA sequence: TGTGCCAGCAGCTTAGAGGAGACCCAGTACTTC. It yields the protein CASSLEETQYF.

The CDR3: CASSITHDSNQPQHF. In nucleotides, the CDR3 is TGTGCCAGTAGTATAACACATGATAGCAATCAGCCCCAGCATTTT. This chain joins TRBV19 and TRBJ1-5; D gene ambiguous. Trimming took 2 bases from V and 0 from J, leaving 8 bases between them. CDR1 is LNHDA, CDR2 SQIVND, per germline (reference sequence). This CDR3 is built from 15 residues.

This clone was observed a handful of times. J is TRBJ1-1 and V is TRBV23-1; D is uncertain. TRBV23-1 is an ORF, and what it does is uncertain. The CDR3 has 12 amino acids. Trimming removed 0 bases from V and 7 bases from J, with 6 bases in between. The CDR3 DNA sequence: TGCGCCAGCAGTCAATCTTGGAGTGAAGCTTTCTTT. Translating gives CASSQSWSEAFF.

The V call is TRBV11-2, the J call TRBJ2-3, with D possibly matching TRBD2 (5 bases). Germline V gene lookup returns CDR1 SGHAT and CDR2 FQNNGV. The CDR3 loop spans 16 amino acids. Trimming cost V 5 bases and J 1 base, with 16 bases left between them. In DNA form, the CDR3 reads TGTGCCAGCAGCCCCCTGGCGGGTGCGCGCACAGATACGCAGTATTTT. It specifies CASSPLAGARTDTQYF.

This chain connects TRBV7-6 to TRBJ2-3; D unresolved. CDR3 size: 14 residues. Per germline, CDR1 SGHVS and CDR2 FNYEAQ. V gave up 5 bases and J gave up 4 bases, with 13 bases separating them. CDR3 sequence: CASSRGVESDTQYF. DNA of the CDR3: TGTGCCAGCAGCCGAGGTGTGGAGTCAGATACGCAGTATTTT.

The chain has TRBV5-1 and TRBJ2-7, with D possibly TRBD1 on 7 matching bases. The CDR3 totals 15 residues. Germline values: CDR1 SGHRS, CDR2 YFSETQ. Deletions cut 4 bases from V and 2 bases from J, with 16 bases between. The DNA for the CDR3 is TGCGCCAGCAGCCTAGGACAGGAGGGACCCTACGAGCAGTACTTC. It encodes CASSLGQEGPYEQYF.

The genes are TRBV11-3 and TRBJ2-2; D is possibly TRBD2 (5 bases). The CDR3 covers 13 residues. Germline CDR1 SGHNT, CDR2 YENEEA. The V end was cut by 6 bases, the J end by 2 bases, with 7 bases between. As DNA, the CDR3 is TGTGCCAGCAGGGACTCAAACACCGGGGAGCTGTTTTTT. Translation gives CASRDSNTGELFF.

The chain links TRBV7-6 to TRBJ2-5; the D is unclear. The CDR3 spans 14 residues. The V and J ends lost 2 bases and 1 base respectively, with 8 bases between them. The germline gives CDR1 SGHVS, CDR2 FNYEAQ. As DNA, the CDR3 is TGTGCCAGCAGCTTAAGCACTATCCAAGAGACCCAGTACTTC. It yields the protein CASSLSTIQETQYF.

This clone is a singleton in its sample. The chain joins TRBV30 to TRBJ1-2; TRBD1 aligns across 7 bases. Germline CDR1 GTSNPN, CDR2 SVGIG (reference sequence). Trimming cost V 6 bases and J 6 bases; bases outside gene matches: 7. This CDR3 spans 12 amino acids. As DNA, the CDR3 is TGTGCCTGCCAACAGGGGATTCATGGCTACACCTTC. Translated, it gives CACQQGIHGYTF.

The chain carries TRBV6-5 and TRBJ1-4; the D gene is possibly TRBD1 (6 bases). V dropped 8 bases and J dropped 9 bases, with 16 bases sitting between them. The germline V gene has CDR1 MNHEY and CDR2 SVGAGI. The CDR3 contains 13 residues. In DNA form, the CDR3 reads TGTGCCAGCGCAGGGGCCCCCGAACAAAAACTGTTTTTT. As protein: CASAGAPEQKLFF.

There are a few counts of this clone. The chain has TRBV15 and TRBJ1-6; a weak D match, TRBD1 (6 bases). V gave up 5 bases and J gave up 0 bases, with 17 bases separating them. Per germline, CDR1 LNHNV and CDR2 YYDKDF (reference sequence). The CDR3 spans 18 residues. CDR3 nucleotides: TGTGCCACCAGCCGTTACCGGGACATAGGCTCCTATAATTCACCCCTCCACTTT. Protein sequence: CATSRYRDIGSYNSPLHF.

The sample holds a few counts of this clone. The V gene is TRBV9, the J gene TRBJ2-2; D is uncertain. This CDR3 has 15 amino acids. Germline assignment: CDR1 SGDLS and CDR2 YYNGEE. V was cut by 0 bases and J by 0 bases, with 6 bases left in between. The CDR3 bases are TGTGCCAGCAGCGTAGTTCACTCGAACACCGGGGAGCTGTTTTTT. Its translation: CASSVVHSNTGELFF.

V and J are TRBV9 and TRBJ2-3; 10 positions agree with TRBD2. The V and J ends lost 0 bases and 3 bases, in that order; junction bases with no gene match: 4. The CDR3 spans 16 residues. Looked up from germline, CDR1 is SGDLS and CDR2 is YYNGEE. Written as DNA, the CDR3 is TGTGCCAGCAGCGTAGGGGCTAGCGGGGGAACAGATACGCAGTATTTT. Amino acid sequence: CASSVGASGGTDTQYF.